The sample holds a few counts of the clone carrying this TCR beta chain. Its antigen is unknown. This entry comes from a study of T-cell reconstitution after alpha-beta-depleted transplantation in children. A library of TCRbeta sequences, prepared with unique molecular identifiers, was generated. MiXCR was run by TCRdb on the PCR reads, yielding one entry per CDR3 protein. The sample shows around 300,000 distinct CDR3 sequences, around 20% of them seen only once. General observations from the study: Surviving recipient T cells and intrathymic progenitors accounted for some patients' high TCRbeta diversity at day 60. By one year post-transplant, T-cell counts and diversity largely arose from T cells that were newly produced. By about two months after transplant, alpha-beta T cells reportedly arose from several hundred graft clones that had expanded.

The CDR3 is 20 residues long. The J segment lost 4 bases and the V segment lost 2 bases, leaving 21 bases of the junction unmatched. The germline V gene has CDR1 MGHRA and CDR2 YSYEKL. This TCR derives from a male patient between 5 and 17 years old who had a stem cell transplant for acute lymphoblastic leukemia, so the T cells may come from the graft donor. The input for sequencing was PBMCs, mostly from graft donor cells, taken 180 days after TCRalphabeta/CD19-depleted stem cell transplant. The chain links TRBV4-1 to TRBJ2-7, with 9 nucleotides matching TRBD1. CDR3 DNA sequence: TGCGCCAGCAGCCAACTATCCGGGACAGGGTCTTTCCCCGCGCTATACGAGCAGTACTTC. It is translated as CASSQLSGTGSFPALYEQYF.